One and the same sample provided the 11 T cell receptor beta chains below, sequenced in a study of cytomegalovirus exposure and HLA in healthy donors. With 60 Vbeta and 13 Jbeta primers, the PCR was carried out. Measured with immunoSEQ multiplex PCR; TCRdb has only the in-frame clones, and not every one. The table lists about 130,000 clones, about 80% of them singletons. The sample was PBMCs. These receptors all come from a woman between 45 and 60 years old in good health and CMV-seronegative.

The chain recombines TRBV6-6 with TRBJ1-2; TRBD1 agrees at 9 bases. CDR1 MNHNY and CDR2 SVGAGI come from the germline V gene (reference sequence). The CDR3 runs to 15 residues. The V segment lost 5 bases and the J segment 9 bases; nucleotides outside the gene matches: 13. The CDR3: CASSGPGQGTSSYTF. The CDR3 coding sequence is TGTGCCAGCAGTGGGCCGGGACAGGGAACCAGCAGCTACACCTTC.

This clone was detected a few times. The chain couples TRBV19 to TRBJ2-1; TRBD1 matches at 10 bases. CDR1 is LNHDA, CDR2 SQIVND, per germline (reference sequence). The CDR3 spans 16 residues. The trim removed 3 bases at V and 9 bases at J, leaving 11 bases unmatched. CDR3 coding DNA: TGTGCCAGTAGTATTCGAAACCGGGACAGGGGTGTTGAGCAGTTCTTC. Its protein is CASSIRNRDRGVEQFF.

CDR3 sequence: CASSRASWADTQYF. CDR3 DNA: TGCGCCAGCAGCCGGGCCTCCTGGGCAGATACGCAGTATTTT. The gene calls are TRBV4-3 and TRBJ2-3; no firm D call. V was cut by 4 bases and J by 4 bases, with 12 bases left in between. CDR1 is LGHNA and CDR2 is YSLEER in the germline V gene. This CDR3 contains 14 residues.

Details on this clone: In the same sample, other DNA sequences code for this CDR3. V and J are TRBV30 and TRBJ1-1; D unresolved. V dropped 3 bases and J dropped 1 base, with 9 bases sitting between them. This CDR3 is 13 amino acids long. Germline V CDR1 and CDR2: GTSNPN, SVGIG (reference sequence). The chain's CDR3 is CAWSRETNTEAFF. Written as DNA, the CDR3 is TGTGCCTGGAGCCGGGAGACGAACACTGAAGCTTTCTTT.

This clone was seen once. V and J are TRBV19 and TRBJ2-1, with 9 nucleotides matching TRBD1. The CDR3 is 15 residues long. Per the germline V gene, CDR1 is LNHDA and CDR2 is SQIVND (reference sequence). V lost 7 bases and J lost 4; bases outside the gene matches: 8. The CDR3 DNA reads as TGTGCCAGTAAATCCAGACAGGGGGGTTACAATGAGCAGTTCTTC. This translates into CASKSRQGGYNEQFF.

The DNA for the CDR3 is TGTGCCAGTAGTATCCCCCGGAACCCTACGCGGGACCACTACTACAATGAGCAGTTCTTC. Translation gives CASSIPRNPTRDHYYNEQFF. The chain combines TRBV19 with TRBJ2-1; the D gene is possibly TRBD2 (6 bases). In germline, CDR1 is LNHDA, CDR2 SQIVND (reference sequence). V shed 3 bases and J shed 3 bases, with 27 bases lying between them. The CDR3 is 20 amino acids. Full variable domain (remainder filled in from reference TRBV19 and TRBJ2-1): DGGITQSPKYLFRKEGQNVTLSCEQNLNHDAMYWYRQDPGQGLRLIYYSQIVNDFQKGDIAEGYSVSREKKESFPLTVTSAQKNPTAFYLCASSIPRNPTRDHYYNEQFFGPGTRLTVL.

The rearrangement joins TRBV30 to TRBJ2-3; TRBD2 matches 7 bases. The CDR3 runs to 14 residues. After removal of 1 base from V and 3 bases from J, the junction contained 4 bases not matched to a gene. CDR1 GTSNPN and CDR2 SVGIG come from the germline V gene (reference sequence). The CDR3 DNA is TGTGCCTGGAGTGGGTGGGAGGGGACAGATACGCAGTATTTT. Translated, it gives CAWSGWEGTDTQYF.

The CDR3 region is CASSTLQGAGAEAFF. CDR3 nucleotides: TGTGCCAGTAGTACCTTACAGGGGGCAGGGGCTGAAGCTTTCTTT. The chain carries TRBV19 and TRBJ1-1; 9 bases map to TRBD1. The CDR3 has 15 residues. Trimming removed 4 bases from V and 6 bases from J; junction bases left unmatched: 9. Germline CDR1 LNHDA, CDR2 SQIVND (reference sequence).

The rearrangement joins TRBV7-2 to TRBJ2-1; TRBD1 might be the D (6 bases). Germline V gene data show CDR1 as SGHTA and CDR2 as FQGNSA. This CDR3 spans 15 amino acids. The V gene lost 5 bases and the J gene lost 1 base, with 12 bases spanning the gap. The CDR3 here is CASSQGLASYNEQFF. Written as DNA, the CDR3 is TGTGCCAGCAGCCAGGGGCTAGCTTCCTACAATGAGCAGTTCTTC. The entire variable domain, with the rest obtained from reference TRBV7-2 and TRBJ2-1, is as follows: GAGVSQSPSNKVTEKGKDVELRCDPISGHTALYWYRQSLGQGLEFLIYFQGNSAPDKSGLPSDRFSAERTGGSVSTLTIQRTQQEDSAVYLCASSQGLASYNEQFFGPGTRLTVL.

V and J are TRBV9 and TRBJ1-6, with D unclear. The CDR3 is 15 residues long. Between the trimmed V and J ends, which lost 4 bases and 8 bases, there was a span of 16 bases. Germline V CDR1 and CDR2: SGDLS, YYNGEE. The CDR3 DNA sequence: TGTGCCAGCAGCCCGACGTTGAGGTATGATTCACCCCTCCACTTT. It specifies CASSPTLRYDSPLHF. Combining the CDR3 with reference TRBV9 and TRBJ1-6 gives the whole variable domain DSGVTQTPKHLITATGQRVTLRCSPRSGDLSVYWYQQSLDQGLQFLIQYYNGEERAKGNILERFSAQQFPDLHSELNLSSLELGDSALYFCASSPTLRYDSPLHFGNGTRLTVT.

The chain combines TRBV4-2 with TRBJ2-2; possibly TRBD1 for D (5 bases). The CDR3 runs to 16 residues. The germline V gene encodes CDR1 LGHNA and CDR2 YNFKEQ. V lost 3 bases and J lost 3, with 14 bases in between. In nucleotides, the CDR3 is TGTGCCAGCAGCCAGCTAGGGGCTGGGGACACCGGGGAGCTGTTTTTT. Its protein product is CASSQLGAGDTGELFF.